This T cell receptor beta chain was profiled in a study of T cell responses to AZD1222 COVID-19 vaccine. On this clone itself: Its specificity is unknown.

General study findings and limits: Two AZD1222 doses significantly raised spike-specific TCR breadth and depth over controls. Researchers report vaccine-associated CD4 TCRs spanning spike, with dominance at 160-218 and 743-854.

TCRdb's table, derived via immunoSEQ multiplex PCR, lists solely in-frame clones and lacks some. The sample holds about 130,000 clones, 94% seen once. The CDR3 covers 14 residues. J lost 5 bases, V lost 4 bases, and 8 bases had no gene match. Germline V lookup: CDR1 SGHDT, CDR2 YYEEEE. This chain links TRBV5-6 with TRBJ1-1, with TRBD1 identical over 7 bases. The source of this sequence is an adult in good health. The source material was peripheral blood, sampled on day 0 of AZD1222 vaccination. The CDR3 nucleotides are TGTGCCAGCAGCCTTCAGGGGGGAGGGACTGAAGCTTTCTTT. This translates into CASSLQGGGTEAFF.